The 9 T cell receptor beta chains presented below share a single source sample, sequenced in a study of a mutant IDH1 vaccine in newly diagnosed glioma. Time point denoted: week 23, last vaccination. All doses held 300 ug of mutant IDH1 20-mer peptide, with topical imiquimod. Their cognate antigens are unknown. Data came from immunoSEQ multiplex PCR; TCRdb stores just in-frame clones and leaves some out. The sample holds 60,000 or so clones; more than 75% are singletons and the top ten take over 4%. This material consisted of PBMCs, taken from a glioma patient whose treatment included an IDH1 peptide vaccine. The origin of the receptors is a man aged 30-40 years with glioma.

The chain employs TRBV5-6 and TRBJ2-2, with D unclear. CDR1 and CDR2 from the germline V gene are SGHDT and YYEEEE. With 4 bases removed from V and 1 base from J, the gap between germline ends came to 2 bases. The CDR3 runs 12 residues. CDR3 bases: TGTGCCAGCAGCGGGAACACCGGGGAGCTGTTTTTT. It translates to CASSGNTGELFF.

The V and J genes are TRBV27 and TRBJ1-4; 8 nucleotides agree with TRBD1. The CDR3 runs 16 residues. Looked up from germline, CDR1 is MNHEY and CDR2 is SMNVEV (reference sequence). V lost 6 bases, J lost 7 bases, and 13 bases stayed unmatched. This chain's CDR3 is CASRPGYGTGGEKLFF. DNA of the CDR3: TGTGCCAGCAGACCAGGTTACGGGACAGGAGGTGAAAAACTGTTTTTT. The variable domain in full, completed from reference TRBV27 and TRBJ1-4, reads EAQVTQNPRYLITVTGKKLTVTCSQNMNHEYMSWYRQDPGLGLRQIYYSMNVEVTDKGDVPEGYKVSRKEKRNFPLILESPSPNQTSLYFCASRPGYGTGGEKLFFGSGTQLSVL.

V usage is TRBV27 and J usage is TRBJ2-2; 10 bases fit TRBD2. With V trimmed by 0 bases and J by 6 bases, 16 bases remained unmatched. Germline CDR1 and CDR2: MNHEY and SMNVEV (reference sequence). The CDR3 has 20 residues. The CDR3 nucleotides are TGTGCCAGCAGTTTATCACAACTCCCCGGGCTAGCGGGGGTTTCCGGGGAGCTGTTTTTT. It yields the protein CASSLSQLPGLAGVSGELFF.

Here the CDR3 DNA reads TGTGCCAGCAGTCCCTTCTGGGGCGAAACAGATACGCAGTATTTT. Translating it yields CASSPFWGETDTQYF. This chain connects TRBV14 to TRBJ2-3, with D maybe TRBD1 (5 bases). Trimming left V 6 bases short and J 3 bases short, with 16 bases between. Germline assignment: CDR1 SGHDN and CDR2 FVKESK. The CDR3 is 15 amino acids.

The chain carries TRBV29-1 and TRBJ1-2; D unresolved. CDR3 length: 11 amino acids. The germline V gene encodes CDR1 SQVTM and CDR2 ANQGSEA. Trimming stripped 2 bases from V and 6 bases from J, with 7 bases between. CDR3 coding DNA: TGCAGCGTTGAAATCCTGAATGGCTACACCTTC. This encodes CSVEILNGYTF.

The gene calls are TRBV27 and TRBJ1-2, with 9 bases that match TRBD1. V gave up 0 bases and J gave up 2 bases; unmatched junction bases: 1. The CDR3 has 15 residues. Germline loops: CDR1 MNHEY, CDR2 SMNVEV (reference sequence). CDR3 sequence reads: CASSLSQGANYGYTF. Here the CDR3 DNA reads TGTGCCAGCAGTTTATCACAGGGGGCCAACTATGGCTACACCTTC.

The CDR3 DNA follows: TGTGCCAGCAGTTACTCCAGGGATGATCAGCCCCAGCATTTT. Protein: CASSYSRDDQPQHF. The V gene is TRBV6-5, the J gene TRBJ1-5; possibly TRBD1 for D (5 bases). With 0 bases removed from V and 5 bases from J, the gap between germline ends came to 8 bases. Germline-derived CDR1 and CDR2 are MNHEY and SVGAGI. CDR3 length: 14 residues.

This chain uses TRBV19 with TRBJ1-2; D uncertain. This CDR3 has 12 residues. Germline assignment: CDR1 LNHDA and CDR2 SQIVND (reference sequence). V was shortened by 1 base and J by 10 bases, with 10 bases between the two germline ends. The CDR3 protein is CASSIGASFYTF. Written as DNA, the CDR3 is TGTGCCAGTAGTATAGGGGCCAGCTTCTACACCTTC.

This clone was detected only a few times. This sequence joins TRBV2 and TRBJ1-1; the D gene is possibly TRBD1 (6 bases). Per the germline V gene, CDR1 is SNHLY and CDR2 is FYNNEI. V lost 6 bases to trimming and J lost 1 base, with 12 bases between them. The CDR3 has 14 residues. The CDR3 is CASRTGTKNTEAFF. CDR3 in DNA: TGTGCCAGCAGGACCGGGACAAAGAACACTGAAGCTTTCTTT. Together with reference TRBV2 and TRBJ1-1, the CDR3 gives the full variable domain: EPEVTQTPSHQVTQMGQEVILRCVPISNHLYFYWYRQILGQKVEFLVSFYNNEISEKSEIFDDQFSVERPDGSNFTLKIRSTKLEDSAMYFCASRTGTKNTEAFFGQGTRLTVV.